This TCR beta chain derives from a study of blood T cells in healthy people across ages. For the second PCR, which ran for 7 to 11 cycles, a sample-barcoded 5' primer and a J-beta primer mix were used. MiXCR, applied by TCRdb to the 5' RACE reads, yields one record per CDR3 protein. The sample lists roughly 2 million distinct CDR3 sequences, about 50% occurring once. Points on this clonotype: Its antigen remains unidentified.

Overall study findings and caveats: Observed TCR beta diversity per million T cells went down as age went up. This fall followed a roughly linear course with age.

All donors came from Russia, were Caucasian and healthy, and spanned ages about 6 to 100. V gave up 6 bases and J gave up 4 bases, with 22 bases separating them. This CDR3 has 17 residues. CDR1 is MNHNS and CDR2 is SASEGT in the germline V gene. The J gene is TRBJ2-1, the V gene TRBV6-1; weak D call: TRBD1 (6 bases). This receptor was obtained from a woman in her thirties or forties in good health. Sequencing was carried out using blood. The CDR3, as DNA: TGTGCCAGCAGCCCCGAGCGGCCATGGACAGCGTACAATGAGCAGTTCTTC. Protein product: CASSPERPWTAYNEQFF.